This entry is about one T cell receptor beta chain. Ten or more counts support this clonotype. Its antigen target is currently unknown. No base quality information exists; no much larger clone differs at one position. This specimen comes from a study of spatial heterogeneity in lung cancer (dated by TCRdb to between 2019 and 2020). As for the study more broadly: Beta-chain transcripts were consistently detected in greater numbers than alpha-chain transcripts, which likely reflected higher beta-chain transcript abundance. TCR transcript counts in tumor regions correlated strongly with a T cell transcriptional module score from matched bulk RNA-seq. In the raw uncorrected reads, each unique combination of TCR and UMI appeared more than ten times on average. The study quantitatively compared TCR alpha and beta repertoires across multiple tumor regions, matched nontumor lung and blood in non-small cell lung cancer. The study linked features of the TCR repertoire to counts of nonsynonymous mutations, which were determined by whole-exome sequencing of tumor tissue. At surgery, 200 or so tumor regions, 61 to 65 matched nontumor lung samples and 56 PBMC samples were TCR-sequenced for both alpha and beta chains. Summary of the overall study and its limitations: Counts of ubiquitous and regional expanded TCRs correlated with counts of ubiquitous and regional nonsynonymous mutations, respectively. TCR-seq coverage of tumor T cells was estimated at only roughly 7.7% for alpha chains and approximately 13% for beta chains. The tumor nonsynonymous mutation count correlated with the number of expanded intratumoral alpha and beta TCRs. Confirming at a functional level the hypothesis that regional TCRs recognize regional mutations was considered to require additional single-cell paired TCR alpha and beta sequencing.

The library was made by 5' RACE. This sample was sequenced with a NextSeq 500. In the TCR library protocol, a unique molecular identifier was attached to each TCR cDNA molecule so that PCR and sequencing errors could be corrected. In the original analysis: TCR identification, UMI-based error correction and CDR3 extraction were all carried out with Decombinator tools. TCRs above a frequency of 2 per 1,000, corresponding to the top 1% of the tumor frequency distribution, were defined as expanded. Expanded tumor TCRs statistically deemed absent (corrected P<0.05) from at least one tumor region were classed as regional, and all other expanded tumor TCRs were classed as ubiquitous. Renyi diversity was calculated using the R vegan package after each repertoire was subsampled 100 times to 5,000 TCRs. CDR3 similarity networks were built from amino acid triplet string-kernel similarity, with CDR3s being connected when pairwise similarity was above 0.82. The raw public data were reprocessed by TCRdb itself: fastp quality trimming at Q25, MiXCR clonotype calling, in-frame beta chains only. Entries are consolidated by CDR3 protein sequence, retaining the most common genes and DNA. Here the V and J calls rest on TCRdb's processing, not on the authors' analysis. The table for this sample lists 24,000 or so distinct CDR3 sequences; under 10% of them were counted only once. The ten largest make up about 7.7% of the sample.

The junction shows trimming of 8 bases on V and 4 bases on J, and the gene matches do not reach 3 bases of it. Sequences LNHNV (CDR1) and YYDKDF (CDR2) are obtained from the germline V gene (reference sequence). The CDR3 has 13 amino acids, counting the end cysteine and phenylalanine. The CDR3 DNA has 39 bases and is translated from base 1. Sample time point, as interpreted from the label and publication: sample taken at primary tumor resection. The donors were 65 to 85 patients from the lung TRACERx cohort who had early-stage, untreated non-small cell lung cancer. Without any cell sorting, TCR sequencing was performed on whole RNA extracted either from tumor and nontumor lung tissue or from cryopreserved PBMC samples. Only patients for whom sufficient RNA was available from at least two tumor regions were selected for TCR sequencing. Tumor and adjacent nontumor lung specimens were reviewed by a lung pathologist before selection.

This sequence was found in a male donor with early-stage non-small cell lung cancer. Sequenced here: lung tumor tissue, sampled at surgery. The receptor chain draws on TRBV15 and TRBJ2-1; 9 of the junction bases match TRBD1. The CDR3 sequence is CATEDRGYNEQFF. DNA sequence: TGTGCCACCGAGGACAGGGGTTACAATGAGCAGTTCTTC.